A selection of T cell receptor beta chains follows, all from one sample in a study of regulatory T cells in long-lasting Graves disease. TCRdb reanalysed the multiplex PCR reads using MiXCR and keeps one entry per CDR3 protein. The data hold about 470,000 distinct CDR3 sequences, with about 15% observed a single time. The data were also submitted as part of a second study, on T cells in Graves' hyperthyroidism and ophthalmopathy.

The sequencing used peripheral blood mononuclear cells (PBMCs), collected at new diagnosis, from a patient treated with antithyroid drugs. Receptors originate from a woman in her 30s with Graves disease. Both conserved end residues are part of each CDR3. D genes are given only for firm matches. Size values are once, few and many counts, or a class for expanded clones, and some rows have none.

j_gene | abundance | v_gene | d_gene | CDR3nt | CDR3aa
TRBJ2-7 | many | TRBV28 | TRBD1 | TGTGCCAGCAGTTTACCCCGGACAGGGTGGGACTACGAGCAGTACTTC | CASSLPRTGWDYEQYF
TRBJ2-2 | few | TRBV5-1 | TRBD1 | TGCGCCAGCAGCAGGACACAGGGGGCGAACACCGGGGAGCTGTTTTTT | CASSRTQGANTGELFF
TRBJ2-7 | many | TRBV27 | TRBD1 | TGTGCCAGCAGTTTAAAGATCTGGGACAGGGGACCCGGCGAGCAGTACTTC | CASSLKIWDRGPGEQYF
TRBJ2-7 | once | TRBV2 | TRBD2 | TGTGCCGGGCTAGCGGGAGGGTACAGCTCCTACGAGCAGTACTTC | CAGLAGGYSSYEQYF
TRBJ1-2 | few | TRBV29-1 | - | TGCAGCGTTGAAGCCAACTATGGCTACACCTTC | CSVEANYGYTF
TRBJ2-4 | - | TRBV28 | - | TGTGCCAGCGGGCGCAAGGTGGACAGCCGAAACGGGCCAGCCAAAAACATTCAGTACTTC | CASGRKVDSRNGPAKNIQYF
TRBJ2-1 | many | TRBV30 | TRBD2 | TGTGCCTGGGTCCCTAGCGGGCCGTACAATGAGCAGTTCTTC | CAWVPSGPYNEQFF
TRBJ1-1 | many | TRBV9 | - | TGTGCCAGCGCGAGGGAAATGAACACTGAAGCTTTCTTT | CASAREMNTEAFF
TRBJ2-1 | few | TRBV6-1 | TRBD2 | TGTGCCAGCAGTCTAGCGGGAGGGATGGATGAGCAGTTCTTC | CASSLAGGMDEQFF
TRBJ2-1 | many | TRBV11-2 | TRBD2 | TGTGCCAGCAGCTTAGTTAGACTAGCGGGAGCCAATGAGCAGTTCTTC | CASSLVRLAGANEQFF
TRBJ1-2 | - | TRBV18 | - | TGTGCCAGCTCACCTCAGGACGCCCGCTATGGCTACACCTTC | CASSPQDARYGYTF
TRBJ2-5 | many | TRBV6-2/TRBV6-3 | - | TGTGCCAGCAGTTACTCAGGAGGGGAGACCCAGTACTTC | CASSYSGGETQYF
TRBJ2-1 | many | TRBV9 | - | TGTGCCAGCAGCGTAGGGAGCGAATACAATGAGCAGTTCTTC | CASSVGSEYNEQFF
TRBJ2-7 | many | TRBV3-1 | - | TGTGCCAGCAGCCAAATAGGGCGCGAGCAGTACTTC | CASSQIGREQYF
TRBJ1-2 | - | TRBV19 | - | TGTGCCAGTAGTGGGTTGGAGATCTATGGCTACACCTTC | CASSGLEIYGYTF
TRBJ2-4 | few | TRBV20-1 | - | TGCAGTGCCGGCCCAGCTGGAGACATTCAGTACTTC | CSAGPAGDIQYF
TRBJ1-1 | many | TRBV20-1 | - | TGCAGTGCTAGCGAAGGGTCATCCCTCCGAAGAAACACTGAAGCTTTCTTT | CSASEGSSLRRNTEAFF
TRBJ2-1 | many | TRBV18 | - | TGTGCCAGCTCACCACGGACCTCTAAGGGATCTGAGCAGTTCTTC | CASSPRTSKGSEQFF
TRBJ1-1 | - | TRBV9 | - | TGTGCCAGCAGCGTAGAAGCAGGGCCCCTTCCTCAGGAAGCTTTCTTT | CASSVEAGPLPQEAFF
TRBJ2-3 | many | TRBV13 | - | TGTGCCAGCAGCTTTTCCTTAAGCACAGATACGCAGTATTTT | CASSFSLSTDTQYF
TRBJ2-3 | many | TRBV5-1 | - | TGCGCCAGCAGCTTGCGGGAACCCCGAAGCACAGATACGCAGTATTTT | CASSLREPRSTDTQYF
TRBJ2-1 | many | TRBV30 | TRBD2 | TGTGCCTGGGCACTAGCGGGAGTGGTCGATGAGCAGTTCTTC | CAWALAGVVDEQFF
TRBJ2-2 | many | TRBV27 | TRBD2 | TGTGCCAGCAGTTCCCCACTAGCGGGAGGCAACACCGGGGAGCTGTTTTTT | CASSSPLAGGNTGELFF
TRBJ2-2 | - | TRBV20-1 | TRBD2 | TGCAGTGCTAGGAGACTAGCGGGAGGGGGCGGGGAGCTGTTTTTT | CSARRLAGGGGELFF
TRBJ2-1 | many | TRBV11-2 | - | TGTGCCAGCAGCCTGAGCGGCAGGGCCTACAATGAGCAGTTCTTC | CASSLSGRAYNEQFF
TRBJ1-2 | - | TRBV12-3/TRBV12-4 | - | TGTGCCAGCAGTTTGGGGCTCTACACCTTC | CASSLGLYTF
TRBJ1-1 | many | TRBV12-5 | - | TGTGCTAGTGGTTTTATTGGGGGGAACACTGAAGCTTTCTTT | CASGFIGGNTEAFF
TRBJ2-3 | few | TRBV27 | TRBD2 | TGTGCCAGCAGTTTCGGACTAGCTTGGACGGGCACAGATACGCAGTATTTT | CASSFGLAWTGTDTQYF
TRBJ2-1 | many | TRBV30 | TRBD2 | TGTGCCTGGACTAGCGGGTCCCTCTACAATGAGCAGTTCTTC | CAWTSGSLYNEQFF
TRBJ2-1 | few | TRBV9 | TRBD1 | TGTGCCAGCAGCCAAGGGACAGGGGGGCCCAATGAGCAGTTCTTC | CASSQGTGGPNEQFF
TRBJ2-2 | many | TRBV24-1 | TRBD1 | TGTGCCACCAGCGGACAGGGCCGTACCGGGGAGCTGTTTTTT | CATSGQGRTGELFF
TRBJ1-2 | many | TRBV5-1 | - | TGCGCCAGCAGCTTGGCCCCGGACGTAGGAGGCTACACCTTC | CASSLAPDVGGYTF
TRBJ1-2 | - | TRBV6-2/TRBV6-3 | - | TGTGCCAGCAGTTCCATAGTAGATAACTATGGCTACACCTTC | CASSSIVDNYGYTF
TRBJ2-2 | few | TRBV14 | TRBD1 | TGTGCCAGCAGCCCGGTTGAGGGGGCCGACAGTAACACCGGGGAGCTGTTTTTT | CASSPVEGADSNTGELFF
TRBJ2-3 | many | TRBV13 | - | TGTGCCAGCCAGCCAGATACGCAGTATTTT | CASQPDTQYF